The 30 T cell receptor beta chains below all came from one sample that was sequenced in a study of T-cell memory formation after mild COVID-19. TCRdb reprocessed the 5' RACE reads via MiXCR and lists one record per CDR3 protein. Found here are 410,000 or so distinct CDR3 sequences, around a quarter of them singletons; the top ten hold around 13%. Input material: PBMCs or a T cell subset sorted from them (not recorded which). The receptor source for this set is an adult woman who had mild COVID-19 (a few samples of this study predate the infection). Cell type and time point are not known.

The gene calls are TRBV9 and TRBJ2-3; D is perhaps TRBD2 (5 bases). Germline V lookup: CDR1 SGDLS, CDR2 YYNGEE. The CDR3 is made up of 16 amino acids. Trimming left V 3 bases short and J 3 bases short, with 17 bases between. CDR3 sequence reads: CASSAEPGIQTDTQYF. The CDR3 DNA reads TGTGCCAGCAGCGCAGAGCCGGGAATCCAAACAGATACGCAGTATTTT. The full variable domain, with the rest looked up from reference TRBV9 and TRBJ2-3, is DSGVTQTPKHLITATGQRVTLRCSPRSGDLSVYWYQQSLDQGLQFLIQYYNGEERAKGNILERFSAQQFPDLHSELNLSSLELGDSALYFCASSAEPGIQTDTQYFGPGTRLTVL.

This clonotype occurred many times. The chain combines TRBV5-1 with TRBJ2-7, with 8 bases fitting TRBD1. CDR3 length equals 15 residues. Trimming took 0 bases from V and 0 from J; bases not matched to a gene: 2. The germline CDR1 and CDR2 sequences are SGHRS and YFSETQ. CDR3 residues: CASSLARGLSYEQYF. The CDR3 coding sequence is TGCGCCAGCAGCTTGGCCAGGGGGCTCTCCTACGAGCAGTACTTC. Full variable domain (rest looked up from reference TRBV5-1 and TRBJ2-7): KAGVTQTPRYLIKTRGQQVTLSCSPISGHRSVSWYQQTPGQGLQFLFEYFSETQRNKGNFPGRFSGRQFSNSRSEMNVSTLELGDSALYLCASSLARGLSYEQYFGPGTRLTVT.

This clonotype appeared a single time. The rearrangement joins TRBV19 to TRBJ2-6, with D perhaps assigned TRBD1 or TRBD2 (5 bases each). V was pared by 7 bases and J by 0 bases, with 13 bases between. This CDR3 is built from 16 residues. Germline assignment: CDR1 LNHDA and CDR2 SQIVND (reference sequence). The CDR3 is CASKQGPTSGANVLTF. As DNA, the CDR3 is TGTGCCAGTAAGCAGGGACCCACCTCTGGGGCCAACGTCCTGACTTTC.

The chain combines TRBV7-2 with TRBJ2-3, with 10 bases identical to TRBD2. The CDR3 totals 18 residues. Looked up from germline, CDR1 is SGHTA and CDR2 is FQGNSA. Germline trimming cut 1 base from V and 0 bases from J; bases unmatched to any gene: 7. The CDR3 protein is CASSLGFSGRTSTDTQYF. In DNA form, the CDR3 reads TGTGCCAGCAGCTTAGGGTTTAGCGGGAGGACTAGCACAGATACGCAGTATTTT.

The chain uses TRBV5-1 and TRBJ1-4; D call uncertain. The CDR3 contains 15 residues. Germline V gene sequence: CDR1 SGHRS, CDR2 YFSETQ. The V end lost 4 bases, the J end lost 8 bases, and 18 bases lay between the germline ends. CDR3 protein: CASSTNAGRSEKLFF. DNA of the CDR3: TGCGCCAGCAGCACGAATGCAGGTCGAAGCGAAAAACTGTTTTTT. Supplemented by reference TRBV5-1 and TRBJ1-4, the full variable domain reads KAGVTQTPRYLIKTRGQQVTLSCSPISGHRSVSWYQQTPGQGLQFLFEYFSETQRNKGNFPGRFSGRQFSNSRSEMNVSTLELGDSALYLCASSTNAGRSEKLFFGSGTQLSVL.

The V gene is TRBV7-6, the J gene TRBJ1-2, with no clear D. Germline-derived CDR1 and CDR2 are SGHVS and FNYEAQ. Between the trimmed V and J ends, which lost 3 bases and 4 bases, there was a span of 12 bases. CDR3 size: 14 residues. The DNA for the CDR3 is TGTGCCAGCAGCTTGTCTACTAGTTCCTATGGCTACACCTTC. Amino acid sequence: CASSLSTSSYGYTF.

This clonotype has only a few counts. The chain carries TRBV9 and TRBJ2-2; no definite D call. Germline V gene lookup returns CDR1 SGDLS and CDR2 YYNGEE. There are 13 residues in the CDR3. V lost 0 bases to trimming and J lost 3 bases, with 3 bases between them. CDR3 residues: CASSVDYTGELFF. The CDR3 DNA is TGTGCCAGCAGCGTAGACTACACCGGGGAGCTGTTTTTT.

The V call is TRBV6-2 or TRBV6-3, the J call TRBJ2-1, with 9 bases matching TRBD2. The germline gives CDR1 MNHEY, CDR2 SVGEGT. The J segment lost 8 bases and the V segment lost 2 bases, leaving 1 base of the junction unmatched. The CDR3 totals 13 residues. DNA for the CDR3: TGTGCCAGCAGTTACGGCGGGAGGGATGAGCAGTTCTTC. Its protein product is CASSYGGRDEQFF.

CDR3 amino acids: CASSRDWASQYF. The CDR3 bases are TGTGCCAGCAGCCGGGACTGGGCGTCCCAGTACTTC. V usage is TRBV7-6 and J usage is TRBJ2-5; the D gene is possibly TRBD2 (6 bases). The germline V gene has CDR1 SGHVS and CDR2 FNYEAQ. V shed 5 bases and J shed 9 bases, with 13 bases lying between them. The CDR3 is made up of 12 amino acids.

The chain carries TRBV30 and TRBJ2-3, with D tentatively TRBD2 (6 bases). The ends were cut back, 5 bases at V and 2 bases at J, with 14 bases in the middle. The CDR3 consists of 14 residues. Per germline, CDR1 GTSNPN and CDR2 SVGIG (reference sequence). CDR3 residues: CAWAFGGTTDTQYF. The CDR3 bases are TGTGCCTGGGCCTTCGGCGGGACCACAGATACGCAGTATTTT.

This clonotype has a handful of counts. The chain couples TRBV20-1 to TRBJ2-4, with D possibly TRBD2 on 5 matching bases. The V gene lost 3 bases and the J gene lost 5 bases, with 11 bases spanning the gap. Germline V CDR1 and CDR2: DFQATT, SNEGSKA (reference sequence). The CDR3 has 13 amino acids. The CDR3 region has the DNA TGCAGTGCTAGGAGGGCGAACCAAAACATTCAGTACTTC. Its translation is CSARRANQNIQYF.

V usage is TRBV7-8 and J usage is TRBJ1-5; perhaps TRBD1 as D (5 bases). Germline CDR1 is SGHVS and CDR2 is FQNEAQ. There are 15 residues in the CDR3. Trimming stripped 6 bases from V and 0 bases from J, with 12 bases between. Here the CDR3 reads CASRPTVNSNQPQHF. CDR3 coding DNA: TGTGCCAGCAGACCGACAGTGAATAGCAATCAGCCCCAGCATTTT.

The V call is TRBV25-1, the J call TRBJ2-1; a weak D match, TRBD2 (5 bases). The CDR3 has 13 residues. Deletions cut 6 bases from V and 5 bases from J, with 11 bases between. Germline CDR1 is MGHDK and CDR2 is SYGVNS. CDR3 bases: TGTGCCAGCAGAGCGGCAGGACACAATGAGCAGTTCTTC. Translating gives CASRAAGHNEQFF.

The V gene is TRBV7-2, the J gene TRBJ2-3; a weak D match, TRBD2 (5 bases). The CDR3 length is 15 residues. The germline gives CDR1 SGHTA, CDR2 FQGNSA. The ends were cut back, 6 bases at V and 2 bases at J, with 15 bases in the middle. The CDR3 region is CASRRRASPTDTQYF. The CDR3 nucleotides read TGTGCCAGCAGGAGGCGGGCTTCGCCCACAGATACGCAGTATTTT.

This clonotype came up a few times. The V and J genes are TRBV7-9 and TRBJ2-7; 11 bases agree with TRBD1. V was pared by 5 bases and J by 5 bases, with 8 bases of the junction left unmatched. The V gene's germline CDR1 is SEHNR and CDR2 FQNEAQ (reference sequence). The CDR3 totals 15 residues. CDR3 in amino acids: CASSRIRDRGNEQYF. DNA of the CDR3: TGTGCCAGCAGCCGTATCCGGGACAGGGGGAACGAGCAGTACTTC.

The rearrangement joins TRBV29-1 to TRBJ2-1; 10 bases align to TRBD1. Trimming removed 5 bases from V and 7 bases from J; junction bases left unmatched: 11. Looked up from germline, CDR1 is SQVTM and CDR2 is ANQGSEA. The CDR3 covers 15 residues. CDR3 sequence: CSVILPGQGWNEQFF. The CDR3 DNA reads TGCAGCGTTATTCTCCCGGGACAGGGGTGGAATGAGCAGTTCTTC.

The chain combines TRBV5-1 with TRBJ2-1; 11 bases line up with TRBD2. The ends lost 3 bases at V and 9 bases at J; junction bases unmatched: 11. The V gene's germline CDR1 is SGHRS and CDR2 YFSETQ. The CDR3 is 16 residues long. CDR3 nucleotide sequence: TGCGCCAGCAGCTCCAACCTAGCGGGAGGTCGTGGTGAGCAGTTCTTC. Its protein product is CASSSNLAGGRGEQFF.

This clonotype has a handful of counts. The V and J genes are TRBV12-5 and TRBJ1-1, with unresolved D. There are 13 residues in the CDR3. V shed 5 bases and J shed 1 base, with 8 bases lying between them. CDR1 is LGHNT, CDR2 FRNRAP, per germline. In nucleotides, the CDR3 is TGTGCTAGTGGTGTTCCACCGAACACTGAAGCTTTCTTT. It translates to CASGVPPNTEAFF.

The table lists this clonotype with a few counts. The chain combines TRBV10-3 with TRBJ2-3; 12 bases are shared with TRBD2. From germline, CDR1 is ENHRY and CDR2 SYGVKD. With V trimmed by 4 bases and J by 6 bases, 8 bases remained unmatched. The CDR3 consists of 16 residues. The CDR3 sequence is CAISAPTSGGRDTQYF. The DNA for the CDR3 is TGTGCCATCAGTGCACCGACTAGCGGGGGACGGGATACGCAGTATTTT.

The CDR3, as DNA: TGTGCCACCCAGACAGGGTTCGGGGAGACCCAGTACTTC. This codes for CATQTGFGETQYF. This rearrangement joins TRBV24-1 to TRBJ2-5; 7 bases match TRBD1. From germline, CDR1 is KGHDR and CDR2 SFDVKD. V lost 9 bases, J lost 5 bases, and 8 bases stayed unmatched. There are 13 residues in the CDR3.

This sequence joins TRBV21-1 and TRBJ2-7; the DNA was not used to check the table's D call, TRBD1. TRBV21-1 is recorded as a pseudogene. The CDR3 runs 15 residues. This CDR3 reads CASSKAGDRNYEQYF. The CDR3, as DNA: TGTGCCAGCAGCAAAGCGGGGGACAGGAACTACGAGCAGTACTTC.

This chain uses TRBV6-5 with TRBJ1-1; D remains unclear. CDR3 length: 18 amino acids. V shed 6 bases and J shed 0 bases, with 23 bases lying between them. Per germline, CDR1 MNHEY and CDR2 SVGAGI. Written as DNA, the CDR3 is TGTGCCAGCAGCATGGACGAGGGAAACCTCTTCATGAACACTGAAGCTTTCTTT. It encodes CASSMDEGNLFMNTEAFF.

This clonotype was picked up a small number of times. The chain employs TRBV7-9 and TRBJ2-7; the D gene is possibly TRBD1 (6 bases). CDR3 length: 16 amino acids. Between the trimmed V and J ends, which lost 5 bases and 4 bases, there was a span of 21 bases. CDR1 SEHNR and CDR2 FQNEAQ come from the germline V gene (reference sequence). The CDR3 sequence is CASSDSTGQHLYEQYF. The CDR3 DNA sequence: TGTGCCAGCAGCGACTCGACGGGACAACACCTATACGAGCAGTACTTC.

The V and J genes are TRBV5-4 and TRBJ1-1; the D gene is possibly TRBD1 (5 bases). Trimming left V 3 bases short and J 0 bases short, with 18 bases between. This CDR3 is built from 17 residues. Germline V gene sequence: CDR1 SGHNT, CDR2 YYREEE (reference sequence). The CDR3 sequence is CASSSSRQRGMNTEAFF. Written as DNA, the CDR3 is TGTGCCAGCAGCTCCTCAAGACAGCGAGGGATGAACACTGAAGCTTTCTTT.

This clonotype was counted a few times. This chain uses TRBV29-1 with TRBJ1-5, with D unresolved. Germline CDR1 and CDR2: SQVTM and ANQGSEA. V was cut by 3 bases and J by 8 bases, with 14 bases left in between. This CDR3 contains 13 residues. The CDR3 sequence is CSVEERPLEPQHF. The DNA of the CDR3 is TGCAGCGTTGAGGAAAGGCCTCTGGAGCCCCAGCATTTT. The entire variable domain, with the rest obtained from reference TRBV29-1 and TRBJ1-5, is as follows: SAVISQKPSRDICQRGTSLTIQCQVDSQVTMMFWYRQQPGQSLTLIATANQGSEATYESGFVIDKFPISRPNLTFSTLTVSNMSPEDSSIYLCSVEERPLEPQHFGDGTRLSIL.

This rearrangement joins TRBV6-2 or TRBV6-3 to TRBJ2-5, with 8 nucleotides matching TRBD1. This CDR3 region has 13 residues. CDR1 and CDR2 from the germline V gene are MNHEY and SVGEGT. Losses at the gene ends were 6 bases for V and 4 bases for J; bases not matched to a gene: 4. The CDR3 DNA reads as TGTGCCAGCAGACCGACAGGGGTAGAGACCCAGTACTTC. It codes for CASRPTGVETQYF.

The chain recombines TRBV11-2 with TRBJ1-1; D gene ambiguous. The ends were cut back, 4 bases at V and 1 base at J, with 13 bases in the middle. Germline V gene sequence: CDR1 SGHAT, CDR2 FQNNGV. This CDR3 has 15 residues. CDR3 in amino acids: CASSSQKPRNTEAFF. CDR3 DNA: TGTGCCAGCAGCTCACAGAAGCCCAGGAACACTGAAGCTTTCTTT.

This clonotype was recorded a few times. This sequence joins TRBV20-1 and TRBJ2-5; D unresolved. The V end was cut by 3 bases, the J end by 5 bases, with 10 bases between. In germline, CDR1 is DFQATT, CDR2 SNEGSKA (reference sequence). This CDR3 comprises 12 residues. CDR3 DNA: TGCAGTGCTAGCTCCGGGTCGGAGACCCAGTACTTC. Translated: CSASSGSETQYF.

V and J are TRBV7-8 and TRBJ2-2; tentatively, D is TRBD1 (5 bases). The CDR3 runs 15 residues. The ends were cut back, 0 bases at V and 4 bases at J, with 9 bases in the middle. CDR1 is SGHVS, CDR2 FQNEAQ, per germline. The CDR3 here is CASSLAARVTGELFF. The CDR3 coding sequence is TGTGCCAGCAGCTTAGCGGCCAGGGTCACCGGGGAGCTGTTTTTT.

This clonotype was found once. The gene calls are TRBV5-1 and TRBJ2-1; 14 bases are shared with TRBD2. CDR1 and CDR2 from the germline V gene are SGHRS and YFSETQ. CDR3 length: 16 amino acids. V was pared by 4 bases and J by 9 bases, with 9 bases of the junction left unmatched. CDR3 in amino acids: CASSHQTSGGALEQFF. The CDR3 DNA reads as TGCGCCAGCAGCCACCAGACTAGCGGGGGGGCGCTTGAGCAGTTCTTC.